This TCR beta chain was profiled in a study of cytomegalovirus exposure and HLA in healthy donors. Study-level points and caveats: The study listed approximately 160 cytomegalovirus-associated TCR beta chains. A later analysis reported that several of the most significant clusters appeared to be linked to common viral pathogens, among them Epstein-Barr virus.

PCR was performed using 60 Vbeta and 13 Jbeta primers. Method: immunoSEQ multiplex PCR; TCRdb's copy keeps in-frame clones and lacks some. The table has under 200,000 clones, roughly 80% seen once; the top ten hold around 9%. The CDR3 totals 12 residues. V gave up 4 bases and J gave up 9 bases, with 10 bases separating them. CDR1 is MNHEY, CDR2 SMNVEV, per germline (reference sequence). In regard to this clone: Its cognate antigen is unknown.

The TCR comes from a male donor in good health and CMV-seropositive. Input material: PBMCs. J is TRBJ1-5 and V is TRBV27; tentative D call: TRBD1 (5 bases). The DNA of the CDR3 is TGTGCCAGCAGTTCCGGGGGGGGGCCCCAGCATTTT. Translating gives CASSSGGGPQHF.